The 7 T cell receptor beta chains below come from one sample, sequenced in a study of blood T cell repertoires in COVID-19. Profiling relied on immunoSEQ multiplex PCR, and the TCRdb table lists in-frame clones only, not all of them. This sample has about 210,000 clones, with about 91% found just once. The sample comprised peripheral blood. The receptors here all came from a woman in her thirties or forties with acute or convalescent COVID-19.

Only one count was recorded for this clone. The rearrangement links TRBV14 to TRBJ1-6; D remains ambiguous. Looked up from germline, CDR1 is SGHDN and CDR2 is FVKESK. Trimming cost V 0 bases and J 10 bases, with 7 bases left between them. The CDR3 totals 13 residues. The CDR3, as DNA: TGTGCCAGCAGCCAAGAAGTGAGGTCACCCCTCCACTTT. Encoded protein: CASSQEVRSPLHF.

The rearrangement uses TRBV9 and TRBJ1-2; D is possibly TRBD1 (5 bases). Germline V gene sequence: CDR1 SGDLS, CDR2 YYNGEE. This CDR3 contains 15 residues. V lost 4 bases, J lost 4 bases, and 17 bases lay in between. For the CDR3, the DNA is TGTGCCAGCAGCCCCTCACCTACAGGCCTCTATGGCTACACCTTC. This gives the protein CASSPSPTGLYGYTF.

V usage is TRBV19 and J usage is TRBJ1-3; 9 nucleotides align to TRBD1. Germline CDR1 and CDR2: LNHDA and SQIVND (reference sequence). This CDR3 spans 14 amino acids. The V and J ends lost 8 bases and 2 bases, in that order; junction bases with no gene match: 4. The CDR3 DNA reads TGTGCCAGTGGAACAGGGGGCGCTGGAAACACCATATATTTT. It codes for CASGTGGAGNTIYF. The full variable domain, completed using reference TRBV19 and TRBJ1-3, is DGGITQSPKYLFRKEGQNVTLSCEQNLNHDAMYWYRQDPGQGLRLIYYSQIVNDFQKGDIAEGYSVSREKKESFPLTVTSAQKNPTAFYLCASGTGGAGNTIYFGEGSWLTVV.

The chain has TRBV5-1 and TRBJ2-1, with 11 nucleotides matching TRBD2. Germline loops: CDR1 SGHRS, CDR2 YFSETQ. CDR3 length: 16 residues. After removal of 0 bases from V and 8 bases from J, the junction contained 7 bases not matched to a gene. The CDR3 DNA sequence: TGCGCCAGCAGCTTGGATCTAGCGGGGGGAGTGGATGAGCAGTTCTTC. It specifies CASSLDLAGGVDEQFF.

This clone has only one observation. The V call is TRBV5-6, the J call TRBJ1-4; D gene unclear. The V end lost 1 base, the J end lost 9 bases, and 4 bases lay between the germline ends. Looked up from germline, CDR1 is SGHDT and CDR2 is YYEEEE. The CDR3 runs 11 residues. DNA for the CDR3: TGTGCCAGCAGCTTGCAGAAAAAACTGTTTTTT. Translating gives CASSLQKKLFF.

V gene TRBV6-2 or TRBV6-3 combines with J gene TRBJ2-3; 7 bases align to TRBD2. The CDR3 has 14 residues. V lost 6 bases, J lost 3 bases, and 6 bases stayed unmatched. CDR1 MNHEY and CDR2 SVGEGT come from the germline V gene. CDR3 in DNA: TGTGCCAGCAGCAGTGGGGGGGAGACAGATACGCAGTATTTT. Translating gives CASSSGGETDTQYF.

V is TRBV18 and J is TRBJ1-2; D is unclear. Germline V CDR1 and CDR2: KGHSH, LQKENI. The length of the CDR3 is 16 residues. V gave up 4 bases and J gave up 4 bases, with 19 bases separating them. The CDR3 reads CASSLDKPPNGYGYTF. As DNA, the CDR3 is TGTGCCAGCTCACTAGACAAGCCCCCTAACGGCTATGGCTACACCTTC.